What follows are 12 T cell receptor beta chains derived from one specimen sequenced in a study of control samples from healthy donors and cancer patients. TCRdb's table, derived via immunoSEQ multiplex PCR, lists solely in-frame clones and lacks some. The data hold about 100,000 clones, with around 88% observed a single time. The sample comprised blood. The origin of the receptors is a man younger than 45 in good health.

The rearrangement links TRBV2 to TRBJ1-2; unclear D gene. Per the germline V gene, CDR1 is SNHLY and CDR2 is FYNNEI. The CDR3 has 12 residues. Trimming stripped 3 bases from V and 8 bases from J, with 10 bases between. As DNA, the CDR3 is TGTGCCAGCAGTGACCCCACGGGAGGCTACACCTTC. This sequence encodes CASSDPTGGYTF.

The chain links TRBV7-2 to TRBJ2-1, with D maybe TRBD1 (5 bases). Germline CDR1 reads SGHTA; CDR2 reads FQGNSA. This CDR3 is built from 15 residues. Trimming pared 1 base from V and 4 bases from J, leaving 11 bases between. CDR3 region: CASSLGGLGYNEQFF. As DNA, the CDR3 is TGTGCCAGCAGCTTAGGGGGCTTAGGGTACAATGAGCAGTTCTTC.

The V and J genes are TRBV12-5 and TRBJ2-5; D possibly uses TRBD1 or TRBD2 (5 bases each). This CDR3 spans 14 amino acids. The germline CDR1 and CDR2 sequences are LGHNT and FRNRAP. The ends were cut back, 3 bases at V and 3 bases at J, with 11 bases in the middle. CDR3 loop: CASGLAGTEETQYF. DNA of the CDR3: TGTGCTAGTGGTTTAGCTGGGACGGAAGAGACCCAGTACTTC.

The CDR3 bases are TGTGCCAGCAGCTCGTTGAGGGTATACGAGCAGTACTTC. This gives the protein CASSSLRVYEQYF. The V and J genes are TRBV27 and TRBJ2-7; D perhaps matches TRBD2 (5 bases). Trimming removed 6 bases from V and 4 bases from J, with 13 bases in between. The germline gives CDR1 MNHEY, CDR2 SMNVEV (reference sequence). CDR3 length: 13 residues.

This sequence joins TRBV7-8 and TRBJ2-7, with D possibly being TRBD1 (5 bases). Trimming removed 6 bases from V and 2 bases from J, with 14 bases in between. This CDR3 has 14 amino acids. Per germline, CDR1 SGHVS and CDR2 FQNEAQ. As DNA, the CDR3 is TGTGCCAGCAGTCCACTGGGGCCCCCCTACGAGCAGTACTTC. This sequence encodes CASSPLGPPYEQYF.

The chain carries TRBV5-5 and TRBJ2-4; D remains unclear. The germline V gene encodes CDR1 SGHKS and CDR2 YYEKEE (reference sequence). The CDR3 extends over 15 amino acids. Trimming shortened V by 0 bases and J by 0 bases, and 7 bases separated the two germline ends. The CDR3 DNA is TGTGCCAGCAGCTTGGTGGCCTTAGCCAAAAACATTCAGTACTTC. Translation gives CASSLVALAKNIQYF.

The V call is TRBV5-6, the J call TRBJ1-3; a weak D match, TRBD1 (5 bases). With 0 bases removed from V and 0 bases from J, the gap between germline ends came to 19 bases. Germline loops: CDR1 SGHDT, CDR2 YYEEEE. The CDR3 consists of 19 residues. The CDR3 loop is CASSLGQGMVLSSGNTIYF. Here the CDR3 DNA reads TGTGCCAGCAGCTTGGGGCAGGGCATGGTCCTTAGCTCTGGAAACACCATATATTTT.

The rearrangement joins TRBV9 to TRBJ2-5; 10 bases map to TRBD1. V shed 4 bases and J 5 bases; nucleotides not matched to a gene: 8. The germline V gene encodes CDR1 SGDLS and CDR2 YYNGEE. This CDR3 contains 15 residues. The CDR3: CASSMRQGALETQYF. In DNA form, the CDR3 reads TGTGCCAGCAGCATGAGACAGGGGGCTTTGGAGACCCAGTACTTC.

CDR3 nucleotides: TGTGCCAGCACCCGACGACGTGGCAGGGGAGGCTACACCTTC. Encoded protein: CASTRRRGRGGYTF. The chain uses TRBV21-1 and TRBJ1-2; the D call in the table, TRBD1, was not verified against the DNA. TRBV21-1 is termed a pseudogene. There are 14 residues in the CDR3.

This clone was recorded only once. V is TRBV5-6 and J is TRBJ2-3, with 8 bases fitting TRBD2. The CDR3 has 15 residues. Germline V gene sequence: CDR1 SGHDT, CDR2 YYEEEE. The V and J ends lost 2 bases and 4 bases, in that order; junction bases with no gene match: 6. The CDR3 reads CASSFNSGTSDTQYF. The CDR3 DNA is TGTGCCAGCAGCTTTAATAGCGGGACCTCAGATACGCAGTATTTT.

This chain connects TRBV9 to TRBJ2-3; no firm D call. The CDR3 totals 15 residues. The V end lost 0 bases, the J end lost 2 bases, and 10 bases lay between the germline ends. Germline V gene data show CDR1 as SGDLS and CDR2 as YYNGEE. CDR3 loop: CASSVAGQFTDTQYF. CDR3 DNA: TGTGCCAGCAGCGTAGCTGGGCAGTTCACAGATACGCAGTATTTT.

The chain combines TRBV30 with TRBJ1-2, with TRBD1 identical over 8 bases. The CDR3 contains 13 residues. Germline loops: CDR1 GTSNPN, CDR2 SVGIG (reference sequence). Losses at the gene ends were 2 bases for V and 13 bases for J; bases not matched to a gene: 12. The CDR3 loop is CAWSIQGARVFTF. The CDR3 DNA follows: TGTGCCTGGAGTATTCAGGGGGCCAGGGTCTTCACCTTC.